A single sample gave rise to the 3 T cell receptor beta chains below, sequenced in a study of cytomegalovirus exposure and HLA in healthy donors. Researchers ran the PCR with 60 Vbeta and 13 Jbeta primers. Libraries were prepared by immunoSEQ multiplex PCR; TCRdb keeps only in-frame clonotypes and omits some of them. The sample consists of 150,000 or so clones, roughly 83% of them appearing once. The sequencing sample was made of PBMCs. Receptors were obtained from a man aged 25-45 years in good health and CMV-seropositive.

J is TRBJ2-1 and V is TRBV23-1, with D tentatively TRBD1 (7 bases). TRBV23-1 is reported as an ORF; its role is uncertain. V was pared by 10 bases and J by 8 bases, with 18 bases between. The CDR3 covers 13 residues. CDR3 in amino acids: CATEGAGCDEQFF. The CDR3 coding sequence is TGCGCCACCGAGGGGGCGGGGTGCGATGAGCAGTTCTTC.

The chain carries TRBV7-9 and TRBJ1-1; D is possibly TRBD1 (5 bases). V was cut by 5 bases and J by 4 bases, with 20 bases left in between. Germline V gives CDR1 SEHNR, CDR2 FQNEAQ (reference sequence). The CDR3 length is 16 residues. Here the CDR3 DNA reads TGTGCCAGCAGCCTTAAGGGACCTTGGAGGGGCACTGAAGCTTTCTTT. Its translation is CASSLKGPWRGTEAFF.

Comments on this clone: This sample includes further DNA sequences coding for the same CDR3. The V gene is TRBV30, the J gene TRBJ1-5, with TRBD1 identical over 7 bases. CDR3 length: 13 residues. From germline, CDR1 is GTSNPN and CDR2 SVGIG (reference sequence). Germline trimming cut 0 bases from V and 5 bases from J; bases unmatched to any gene: 1. The CDR3 region has the DNA TGTGCCTGGAGTGTAACAGGGGATCAGCCCCAGCATTTT. The encoded protein is CAWSVTGDQPQHF.